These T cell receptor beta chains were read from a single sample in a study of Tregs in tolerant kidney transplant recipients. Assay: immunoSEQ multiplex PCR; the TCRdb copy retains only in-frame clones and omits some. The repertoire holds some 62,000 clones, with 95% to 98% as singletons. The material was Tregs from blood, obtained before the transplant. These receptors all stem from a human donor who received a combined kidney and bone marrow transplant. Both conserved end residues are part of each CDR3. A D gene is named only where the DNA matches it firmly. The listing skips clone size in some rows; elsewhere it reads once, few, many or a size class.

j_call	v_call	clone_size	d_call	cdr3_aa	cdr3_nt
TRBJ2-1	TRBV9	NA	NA	CASSPAGTDFYNEQFF	TGTGCCAGCAGCCCGGCCGGGACTGATTTTTACAATGAGCAGTTCTTC
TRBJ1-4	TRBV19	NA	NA	CASSTSFNEKLFF	TGTGCCAGTAGTACAAGCTTTAATGAAAAACTGTTTTTT
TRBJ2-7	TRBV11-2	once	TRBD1	CASSLTGPSYEQYF	TGTGCCAGCAGCTTGACAGGGCCCTCCTACGAGCAGTACTTC
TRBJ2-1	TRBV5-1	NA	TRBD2	CASSFSGLAGSEQFF	TGCGCCAGCAGCTTTTCGGGACTAGCGGGAAGTGAGCAGTTCTTC
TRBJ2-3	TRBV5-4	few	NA	CASSYYGGGSTDTQYF	TGTGCCAGCAGCTATTACGGCGGCGGGAGCACAGATACGCAGTATTTT
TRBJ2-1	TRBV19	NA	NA	CASSIRRLWFF	TGTGCCAGTAGTATAAGGAGGCTCTGGTTCTTC
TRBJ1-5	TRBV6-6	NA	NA	CASSYSWGRGNQPQHF	TGTGCCAGCAGTTACTCTTGGGGCAGGGGCAATCAGCCCCAGCATTTT
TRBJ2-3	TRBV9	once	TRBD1	CASSADRGFTDTQYF	TGTGCCAGCAGCGCGGACAGGGGTTTCACAGATACGCAGTATTTT
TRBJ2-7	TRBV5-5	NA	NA	CASSFLTYSSYEQYF	TGTGCCAGCAGCTTCTTAACGTACTCCTCCTACGAGCAGTACTTC
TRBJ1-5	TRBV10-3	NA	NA	CAISERGRGDDQPQHF	TGTGCCATCAGTGAAAGGGGCAGGGGAGACGATCAGCCCCAGCATTTT
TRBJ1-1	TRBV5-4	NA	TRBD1	CASSPIGGAASNTEAFF	TGTGCCAGCAGCCCGATAGGGGGCGCGGCTAGCAACACTGAAGCTTTCTTT
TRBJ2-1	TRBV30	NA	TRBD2	CAWSITTSGGRNEQFF	TGTGCCTGGAGTATTACGACTAGCGGGGGGAGAAATGAGCAGTTCTTC
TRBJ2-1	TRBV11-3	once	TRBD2	CASSWGSGSVSYNEQFF	TGTGCCAGCAGCTGGGGTAGCGGGAGTGTCTCCTACAATGAGCAGTTCTTC
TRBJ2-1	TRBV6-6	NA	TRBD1	CASSLMDRVNEQFF	TGTGCCAGCAGCCTTATGGACAGGGTAAATGAGCAGTTCTTC
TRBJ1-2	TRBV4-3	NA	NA	CASSQERRTGSISGTF	TGCGCCAGCAGCCAAGAGAGGAGGACTGGGTCTATATCTGGGACCTTC
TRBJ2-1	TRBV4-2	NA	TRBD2	CASSQDLVLAAYNEQFF	TGTGCCAGCAGCCAAGATTTAGTACTAGCGGCCTACAATGAGCAGTTCTTC
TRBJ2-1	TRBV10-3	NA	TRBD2	CAIRGAGGPGNEQFF	TGTGCCATCAGGGGAGCGGGAGGGCCCGGCAATGAGCAGTTCTTC
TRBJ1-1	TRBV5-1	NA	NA	CASSRQGITEAFF	TGCGCCAGCAGCCGCCAGGGGATCACTGAAGCTTTCTTT
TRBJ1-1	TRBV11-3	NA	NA	CASSLNWIGLAFF	TGTGCCAGCAGCTTAAATTGGATCGGGTTGGCTTTCTTT
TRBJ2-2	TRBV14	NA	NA	CASSQAVSRGTGELFF	TGTGCCAGCAGCCAAGCCGTCTCAAGGGGCACCGGGGAGCTGTTTTTT
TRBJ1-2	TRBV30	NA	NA	CAWSVYAASPTF	TGTGCCTGGAGTGTTTACGCAGCGTCTCCCACCTTC
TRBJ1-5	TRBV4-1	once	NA	CASSQKYRESNQPQHF	TGCGCCAGCAGCCAAAAGTATAGGGAGAGCAATCAGCCCCAGCATTTT
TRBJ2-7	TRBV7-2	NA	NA	CASSSWGNSYEQYF	TGTGCCAGCAGCTCCTGGGGCAACTCCTACGAGCAGTACTTC
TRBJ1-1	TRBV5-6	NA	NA	CASSFWERTTEAFF	TGTGCCAGCAGCTTTTGGGAGAGGACCACTGAAGCTTTCTTT
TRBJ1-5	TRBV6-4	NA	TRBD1	CASSERETGLPQHF	TGTGCCAGCAGTGAACGTGAGACAGGGCTGCCCCAGCATTTT
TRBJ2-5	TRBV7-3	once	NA	CASSLSGTSETQYF	TGTGCCAGCAGCTTATCCGGGACATCGGAGACCCAGTACTTC
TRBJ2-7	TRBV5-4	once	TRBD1	CASSSDRGPWEQYF	TGTGCCAGCAGCTCGGACAGGGGGCCGTGGGAGCAGTACTTC
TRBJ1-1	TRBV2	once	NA	CASSEMSGRYTEAFF	TGTGCCAGCAGCGAGATGTCGGGTCGGTACACTGAAGCTTTCTTT
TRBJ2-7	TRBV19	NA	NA	CASSSRGEQYF	TGTGCCAGTAGTAGCCGGGGCGAGCAGTACTTC
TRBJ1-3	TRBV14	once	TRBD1	CASSRRMDRARGNTIYF	TGTGCCAGCAGCCGTCGGATGGACAGGGCGAGGGGAAACACCATATATTTT
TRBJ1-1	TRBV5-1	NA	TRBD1	CASSSFGQGEAFF	TGCGCCAGCAGCTCTTTTGGACAGGGTGAAGCTTTCTTT
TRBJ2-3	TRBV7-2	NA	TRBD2	CASSSTSGRGTDTQYF	TGTGCCAGCAGCTCGACTAGCGGGAGGGGCACAGATACGCAGTATTTT
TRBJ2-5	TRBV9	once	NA	CASSRDLVPQETQYF	TGTGCCAGCAGCCGGGATTTGGTGCCCCAAGAGACCCAGTACTTC
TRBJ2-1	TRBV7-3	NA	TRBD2	CASSLGNLAGVYNEQFF	TGTGCCAGCAGCTTAGGTAATCTAGCGGGGGTTTACAATGAGCAGTTCTTC
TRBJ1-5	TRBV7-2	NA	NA	CASSLVGSDQPQHF	TGTGCCAGCAGCTTGGTAGGGAGCGATCAGCCCCAGCATTTT
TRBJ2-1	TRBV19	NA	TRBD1	CASSTTGTGSNEQFF	TGTGCCAGTAGTACCACCGGGACAGGGTCGAATGAGCAGTTCTTC
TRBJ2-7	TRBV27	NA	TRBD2	CASSLSSGSYEQYF	TGTGCCAGCAGTTTGTCTAGCGGGAGCTACGAGCAGTACTTC
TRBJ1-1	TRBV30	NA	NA	CAWSSWDFIRSEAFF	TGTGCCTGGAGTTCCTGGGACTTCATAAGAAGTGAAGCTTTCTTT
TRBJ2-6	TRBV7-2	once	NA	CASSTGGSGANVLTF	TGTGCCAGCAGCACCGGTGGCTCTGGGGCCAACGTCCTGACTTTC
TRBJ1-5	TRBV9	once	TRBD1	CASSPGQLNQPQHF	TGTGCCAGCAGTCCGGGACAGCTCAATCAGCCCCAGCATTTT
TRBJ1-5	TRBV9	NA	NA	CASSVGAGRNQPQHF	TGTGCCAGCAGCGTAGGGGCAGGGCGCAATCAGCCCCAGCATTTT